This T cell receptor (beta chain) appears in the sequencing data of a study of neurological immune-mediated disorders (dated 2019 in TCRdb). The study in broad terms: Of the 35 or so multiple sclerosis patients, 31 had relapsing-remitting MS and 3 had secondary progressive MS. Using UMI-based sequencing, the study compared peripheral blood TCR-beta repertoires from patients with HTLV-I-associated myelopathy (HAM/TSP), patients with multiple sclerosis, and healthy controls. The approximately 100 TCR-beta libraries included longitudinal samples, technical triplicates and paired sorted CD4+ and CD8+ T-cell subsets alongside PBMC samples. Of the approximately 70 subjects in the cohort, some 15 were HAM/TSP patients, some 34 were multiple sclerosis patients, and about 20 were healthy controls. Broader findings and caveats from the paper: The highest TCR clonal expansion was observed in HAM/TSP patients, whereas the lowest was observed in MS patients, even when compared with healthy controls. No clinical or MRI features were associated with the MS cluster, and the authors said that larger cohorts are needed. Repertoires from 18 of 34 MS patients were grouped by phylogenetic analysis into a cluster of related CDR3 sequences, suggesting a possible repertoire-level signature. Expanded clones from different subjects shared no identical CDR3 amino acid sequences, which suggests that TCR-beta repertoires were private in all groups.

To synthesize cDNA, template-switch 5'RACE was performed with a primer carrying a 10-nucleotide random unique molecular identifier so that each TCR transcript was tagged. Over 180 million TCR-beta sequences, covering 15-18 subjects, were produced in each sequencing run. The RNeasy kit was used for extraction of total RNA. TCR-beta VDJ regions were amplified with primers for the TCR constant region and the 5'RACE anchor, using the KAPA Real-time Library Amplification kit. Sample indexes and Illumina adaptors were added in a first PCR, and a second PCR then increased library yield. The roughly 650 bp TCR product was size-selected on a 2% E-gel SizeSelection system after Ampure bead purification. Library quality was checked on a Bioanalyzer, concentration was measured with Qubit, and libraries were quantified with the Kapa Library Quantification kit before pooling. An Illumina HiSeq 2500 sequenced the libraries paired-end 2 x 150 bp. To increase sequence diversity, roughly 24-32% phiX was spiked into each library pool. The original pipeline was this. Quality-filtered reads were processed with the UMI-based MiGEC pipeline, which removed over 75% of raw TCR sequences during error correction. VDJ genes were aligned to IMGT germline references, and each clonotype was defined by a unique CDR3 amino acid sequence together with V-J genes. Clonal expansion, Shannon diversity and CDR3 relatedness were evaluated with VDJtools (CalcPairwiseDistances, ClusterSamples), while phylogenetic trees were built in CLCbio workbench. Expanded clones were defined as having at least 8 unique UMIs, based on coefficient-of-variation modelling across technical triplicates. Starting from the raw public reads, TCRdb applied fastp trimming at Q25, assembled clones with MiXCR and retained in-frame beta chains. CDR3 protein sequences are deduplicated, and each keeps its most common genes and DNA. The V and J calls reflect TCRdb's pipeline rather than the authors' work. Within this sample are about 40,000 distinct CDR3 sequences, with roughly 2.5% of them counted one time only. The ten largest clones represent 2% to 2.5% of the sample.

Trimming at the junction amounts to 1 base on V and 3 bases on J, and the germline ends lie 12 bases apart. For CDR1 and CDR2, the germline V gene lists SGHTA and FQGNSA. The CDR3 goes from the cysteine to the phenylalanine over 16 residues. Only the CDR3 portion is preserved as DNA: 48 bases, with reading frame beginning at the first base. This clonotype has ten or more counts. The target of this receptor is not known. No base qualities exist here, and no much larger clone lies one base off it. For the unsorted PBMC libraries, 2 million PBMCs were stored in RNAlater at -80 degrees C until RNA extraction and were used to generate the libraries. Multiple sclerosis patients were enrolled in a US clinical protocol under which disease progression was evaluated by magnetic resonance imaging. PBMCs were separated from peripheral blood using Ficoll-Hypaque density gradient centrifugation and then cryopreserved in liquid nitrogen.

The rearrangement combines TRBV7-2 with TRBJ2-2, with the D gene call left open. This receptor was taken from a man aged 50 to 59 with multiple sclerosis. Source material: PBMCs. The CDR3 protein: CASSLVIPSDTGELFF. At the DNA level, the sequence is TGTGCCAGCAGCTTAGTAATCCCCAGCGACACCGGGGAGCTGTTTTTT.